Reported below is one T cell receptor (beta chain). This specimen belongs to a study of regulatory T cells in long-lasting Graves disease. This CDR3 spans 13 amino acids. Trimming took off 0 bases at V and 2 bases at J, with 5 bases between the two ends. The germline gives CDR1 LGHNA, CDR2 YSLEER. Time point denoted: newly diagnosed GD, antithyroid drugs for less than 3 months. Following extraction of RNA from PBMCs, that RNA was used to make the TCR library. Both iRepertoire HTBI primers and Arm-PCR of CDR3 regions were used to build the TCR beta libraries. TCRdb processed the multiplex PCR reads anew with MiXCR; each CDR3 protein has one entry. The sample records 420,000 or so distinct CDR3 sequences, about a sixth being singletons. The sample was also linked to a second study, of T cells in Graves' hyperthyroidism and ophthalmopathy.

Here the sequenced sample was peripheral blood mononuclear cells (PBMCs), taken at new diagnosis, from a patient treated with antithyroid drugs. The receptor was isolated from a woman between 18 and 29 years old with Graves disease. V is TRBV4-3 and J is TRBJ2-7, with no clear D. DNA for the CDR3: TGCGCCAGCAGCCAAGATCGCCCCTACGAGCAGTACTTC. Translating gives CASSQDRPYEQYF.